Each of the 10 T cell receptor beta chains below was sequenced from the same sample in a study of T-cell memory formation after mild COVID-19 (dated by TCRdb to the early 2020s). The library was obtained by 5' RACE. The sequencing machine was an Illumina NovaSeq 6000. The public reads were reprocessed in TCRdb via fastp at Q25 and MiXCR, keeping in-frame beta chains. Entries that share a CDR3 protein sequence are merged under the most common genes and DNA. This sample holds approximately 390,000 distinct CDR3 sequences; about 16% were observed only once. Jointly, the top ten make up 20% to 25% of the sample. The sequenced sample consisted of PBMCs or a T cell subset sorted from them (not recorded which). Receptors were obtained from a man in his late teens or twenties who had mild COVID-19 (a few samples of this study predate the infection). The sample titles of this study are shuffled in the database, so cell type and time point are left out; the donor was told from shared clones.

In its sample, this clonotype was seen a few times. This chain connects TRBV5-6 to TRBJ1-2; no firm D call. CDR1 is SGHDT, CDR2 YYEEEE, per germline. The V end was cut by 3 bases, the J end by 4 bases, with 7 bases between. The CDR3 has 12 residues. CDR3 nucleotide sequence: TGTGCCAGCAGCTCCGCAGGCTATGGCTACACCTTC. It codes for CASSSAGYGYTF.

The chain uses TRBV20-1 and TRBJ2-3; no reliable D call. The CDR3 length is 14 residues. Trimming removed 6 bases at V and 6 bases at J, with 19 bases between. Germline lookup yields CDR1 DFQATT and CDR2 SNEGSKA (reference sequence). Here the CDR3 reads CSAKGGHSADTQYF. CDR3 coding DNA: TGCAGTGCAAAGGGTGGGCATTCCGCCGATACGCAGTATTTT.

Only a few counts were recorded for this clonotype. The rearrangement joins TRBV25-1 to TRBJ1-6; D gene uncertain. Germline CDR1 and CDR2: MGHDK and SYGVNS. The CDR3 runs 13 residues. V gave up 3 bases and J gave up 7 bases, with 7 bases separating them. CDR3 amino acids: CASSDAWNSPLHF. The CDR3 coding sequence is TGTGCCAGCAGTGATGCTTGGAATTCACCCCTCCACTTT.

The chain has TRBV6-6 and TRBJ2-2, with no clear D. V was pared by 0 bases and J by 2 bases, with 7 bases between. Germline CDR1 reads MNHNY; CDR2 reads SVGAGI (reference sequence). The CDR3 runs 15 residues. The CDR3 region is CASSYSPKNTGELFF. CDR3 sequence (DNA): TGTGCCAGCAGTTACTCACCAAAAAACACCGGGGAGCTGTTTTTT.

This clonotype was seen a few times. CDR3: CASSIAWDQPQHF. The CDR3 coding sequence is TGTGCCAGTAGTATAGCTTGGGATCAGCCCCAGCATTTT. The rearrangement uses TRBV19 and TRBJ1-5; D unresolved. Trimming cost V 1 base and J 5 bases, with 6 bases left between them. CDR1 and CDR2 from the germline V gene are LNHDA and SQIVND (reference sequence). This CDR3 is built from 13 residues.

The rearrangement links TRBV4-2 to TRBJ1-1; 7 nucleotides match TRBD1. The V gene end was trimmed by 6 bases and the J gene end by 5 bases; junction bases not matched to a gene: 15. The CDR3 loop spans 16 amino acids. Germline V gives CDR1 LGHNA, CDR2 YNFKEQ. The DNA of the CDR3 is TGTGCCAGCAGTTCACTGGGTGCCAGGGGGTCGACTGAAGCTTTCTTT. It is translated as CASSSLGARGSTEAFF.

This chain connects TRBV12-5 to TRBJ1-2; D is possibly TRBD1 (6 bases). The CDR3 runs 15 residues. With 5 bases removed from V and 3 bases from J, the gap between germline ends came to 16 bases. Germline lookup yields CDR1 LGHNT and CDR2 FRNRAP. The CDR3 is CASGALRGEDYGYTF. As DNA, the CDR3 is TGTGCTAGTGGTGCCCTGAGGGGGGAAGACTATGGCTACACCTTC.

Only one count was recorded for this clonotype. This chain joins TRBV10-3 and TRBJ2-7; D is possibly TRBD1 (8 bases). The CDR3 loop spans 14 amino acids. Germline V gene lookup returns CDR1 ENHRY and CDR2 SYGVKD. With 3 bases removed from V and 3 bases from J, the gap between germline ends came to 12 bases. The CDR3 DNA reads TGTGCCATCAGTGAACAGGGGGGGATCTACGAGCAGTACTTC. It encodes CAISEQGGIYEQYF.

The chain links TRBV7-2 to TRBJ1-6, with a tentative D call TRBD1 (6 bases). This CDR3 comprises 15 residues. Trimming took off 0 bases at V and 8 bases at J, with 11 bases between the two ends. From germline, CDR1 is SGHTA and CDR2 FQGNSA. In DNA, the CDR3 is TGTGCCAGCAGCTTAGCGTGGGGGCGCGATTCACCCCTCCACTTT. This codes for CASSLAWGRDSPLHF.

This clonotype was seen more than once but under ten times. This chain uses TRBV5-1 with TRBJ2-3, with TRBD2 as a possible D gene (7 bases). The CDR3 is made up of 14 amino acids. Germline-derived CDR1 and CDR2 are SGHRS and YFSETQ. V dropped 3 bases and J dropped 6 bases, with 14 bases sitting between them. This CDR3 reads CASSSAGAKDTQYF. The DNA for the CDR3 is TGCGCCAGCAGCTCGGCGGGGGCGAAGGATACGCAGTATTTT.